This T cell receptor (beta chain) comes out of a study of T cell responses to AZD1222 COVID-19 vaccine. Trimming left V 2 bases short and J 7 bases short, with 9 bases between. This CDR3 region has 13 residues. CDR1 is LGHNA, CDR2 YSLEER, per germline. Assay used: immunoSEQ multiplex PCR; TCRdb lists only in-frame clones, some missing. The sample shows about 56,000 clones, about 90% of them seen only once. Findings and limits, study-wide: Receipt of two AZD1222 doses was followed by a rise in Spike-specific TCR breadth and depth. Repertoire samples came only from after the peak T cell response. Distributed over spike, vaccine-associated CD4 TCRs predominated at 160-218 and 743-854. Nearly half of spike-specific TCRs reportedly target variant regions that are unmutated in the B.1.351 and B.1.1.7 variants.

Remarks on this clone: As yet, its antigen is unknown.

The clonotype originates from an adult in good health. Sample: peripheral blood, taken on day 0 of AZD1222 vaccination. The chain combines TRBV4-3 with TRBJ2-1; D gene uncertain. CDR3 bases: TGCGCCAGCAGCCAATTTCTAGTGAATGAGCAGTTCTTC. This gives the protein CASSQFLVNEQFF.